These T cell receptor beta chains were read from a single sample in a study of shared clonotypes between healthy human individuals. Sequencing was performed with immunoSEQ multiplex PCR; in TCRdb, only in-frame clones are kept and a portion is missing. The sample has 600,000 to 750,000 clones, more than 70% seen once. The specimen sequenced was memory CD4+ T cells sorted from blood. These receptors all stem from a woman aged 25 to 45 in good health. Each CDR3 is given with its conserved first and last residue. The D gene is left open where the match is weak. Size is stated for part of the rows, as once, few or many counts, or as a class when the clone is expanded.

>TRBV6-5|.|.|TRBJ1-3
CASSSGTIGNTIYF
TGTGCCAGCAGTTCCGGGACAATTGGAAACACCATATATTTT
>TRBV6-1|.|.|TRBJ1-1
CASSSRPNTEAFF
TGTGCCAGCAGCTCCAGGCCGAACACTGAAGCTTTCTTT
>TRBV25-1|.|.|TRBJ2-3
CASSDATSTDTQYF
TGTGCCAGCAGTGACGCTACCTCCACAGATACGCAGTATTTT
>TRBV2|.|TRBD2|TRBJ2-1
CASRVSGTPPNEQFF
TGTGCCAGCAGGGTTAGCGGGACCCCCCCGAATGAGCAGTTCTTC
>TRBV19|.|.|TRBJ2-5
CATIVGDTKYF
TGTGCCACTATAGTAGGGGACACAAAGTACTTC
>TRBV2|.|.|TRBJ1-2
CASSVSDRYYGYTF
TGTGCCAGCAGCGTCTCGGACAGATACTATGGCTACACCTTC
>TRBV6-6|few|TRBD1|TRBJ1-2
CASSPDRGPYGYTF
TGTGCCAGCAGTCCGGACAGGGGGCCCTATGGCTACACCTTC
>TRBV7-9|few|.|TRBJ2-3
CASSSGTDTQYF
TGTGCCAGCAGCTCCGGGACAGATACGCAGTATTTT
>TRBV19|many|.|TRBJ2-5
CATRRGGGETQYF
TGTGCCACCCGCAGGGGCGGGGGAGAGACCCAGTACTTC
>TRBV2|.|TRBD1|TRBJ2-7
CASSTGTGYYEQYF
TGTGCCAGCAGTACCGGGACAGGTTACTACGAGCAGTACTTC
>TRBV5-6|.|.|TRBJ2-1
CASSFSRVMYNEQFF
TGTGCCAGCAGCTTCTCGAGGGTTATGTACAATGAGCAGTTCTTC
>TRBV28|.|TRBD2|TRBJ2-2
CASSRARASGTGELFF
TGTGCCAGCAGCCGGGCTAGGGCTAGCGGAACCGGGGAGCTGTTTTTT
>TRBV5-1|once|TRBD2|TRBJ2-1
CASSFGVSGDEQFF
TGCGCCAGCAGCTTCGGGGTTAGCGGGGATGAGCAGTTCTTC
>TRBV7-9|.|TRBD1|TRBJ1-1
CASSSDGTAPTEAFF
TGTGCCAGCAGCTCCGACGGGACAGCCCCAACTGAAGCTTTCTTT
>TRBV7-3|.|TRBD2|TRBJ2-7
CASSYGLDPGEQYF
TGTGCCAGCAGCTACGGACTAGACCCAGGGGAGCAGTACTTC
>TRBV28|.|TRBD2|TRBJ2-7
CASNSGGGDNIYEQYF
TGTGCCAGCAATTCGGGCGGGGGAGATAATATTTACGAGCAGTACTTC
>TRBV5-1|.|TRBD1|TRBJ1-2
CASSPTTGQPYGYTF
TGCGCCAGCAGCCCAACGACAGGGCAACCGTATGGCTACACCTTC
>TRBV10-3|.|.|TRBJ2-1
CAIRRDGYNEQFF
TGTGCCATCAGGAGGGATGGGTACAATGAGCAGTTCTTC
>TRBV4-1|.|.|TRBJ2-6
CASSVRASHSGANVLTF
TGCGCCAGCAGTGTCAGGGCCTCCCACTCTGGGGCCAACGTCCTGACTTTC
>TRBV2|.|TRBD1|TRBJ1-1
CASRRGGTGEFEAFF
TGTGCCAGCAGAAGGGGAGGGACAGGGGAATTTGAAGCTTTCTTT
>TRBV28|.|.|TRBJ1-2
CASSPRQVRRHYGYTF
TGTGCCAGCAGTCCGCGACAGGTGAGAAGACACTATGGCTACACCTTC
>TRBV21-1|once|.|TRBJ1-2
CASSKNGGLQNHYGYTF
TGTGCCAGCAGCAAAAACGGAGGACTGCAGAACCACTATGGCTACACCTTC
>TRBV11-2|few|.|TRBJ2-7
CASSLEGDSYEQYF
TGTGCCAGCAGCTTAGAGGGGGATTCGTACGAGCAGTACTTC
>TRBV9|.|TRBD2|TRBJ2-7
CASSVGLAGGYEQYF
TGTGCCAGCAGCGTAGGACTAGCGGGAGGCTACGAGCAGTACTTC
>TRBV10-3|few|.|TRBJ2-7
CAISPETWAVEQYF
TGTGCCATCAGTCCCGAGACCTGGGCGGTGGAGCAGTACTTC
>TRBV6-4|few|TRBD2|TRBJ2-1
CASSDVPSGTDEQFF
TGTGCCAGCAGTGACGTCCCTAGCGGGACCGATGAGCAGTTCTTC
>TRBV7-6|.|TRBD2|TRBJ2-2
CASSLGPAGAWNTGELFF
TGTGCCAGCAGCTTAGGCCCAGCGGGAGCTTGGAACACCGGGGAGCTGTTTTTT
>TRBV7-8|few|.|TRBJ1-4
CASSLTHRGATNEKLFF
TGTGCCAGCAGCTTAACCCACCGAGGGGCAACTAATGAAAAACTGTTTTTT
>TRBV7-8|many|TRBD2|TRBJ2-7
CASGLAGSEQYF
TGTGCCAGCGGACTAGCGGGAAGCGAGCAGTACTTC
>TRBV5-1|.|.|TRBJ1-2
CASTRDALYGYTF
TGCGCCAGCACCCGGGACGCACTCTATGGCTACACCTTC
>TRBV25-1|once|.|TRBJ2-1
CASSELIGGHNEQFF
TGTGCCAGCAGTGAACTAATAGGTGGCCACAATGAGCAGTTCTTC
>TRBV11-2|.|TRBD2|TRBJ2-7
CASSFAVVAGPYEQYF
TGTGCCAGCAGCTTTGCTGTGGTAGCGGGACCCTACGAGCAGTACTTC
>TRBV29-1|.|.|TRBJ2-7
CSVGWSSYEQYF
TGCAGCGTTGGCTGGAGCTCCTACGAGCAGTACTTC
>TRBV19|.|.|TRBJ1-4
CASSISTNEKLFF
TGTGCCAGTAGTATCTCGACTAATGAAAAACTGTTTTTT
>TRBV5-1|few|TRBD2|TRBJ2-1
CASSLGLAGAGGRYNEQFF
TGCGCCAGCAGCCTAGGACTAGCGGGAGCGGGGGGAAGGTACAATGAGCAGTTCTTC
>TRBV28|many|TRBD1|TRBJ2-2
CASSLDRGRSGELFF
TGTGCCAGCAGCCTGGACAGGGGACGTTCCGGGGAGCTGTTTTTT
>TRBV28|.|.|TRBJ1-5
CASSLGITSNQPQHF
TGTGCCAGCAGCCTAGGGATAACTAGCAATCAGCCCCAGCATTTT
>TRBV6-1|.|.|TRBJ1-5
CASSRRGSNQPQHF
TGTGCCAGCAGCCGCAGGGGTAGCAATCAGCCCCAGCATTTT
>TRBV6-1|.|.|TRBJ2-4
CASSAELAKNIQYF
TGTGCCAGCAGTGCGGAACTAGCCAAAAACATTCAGTACTTC